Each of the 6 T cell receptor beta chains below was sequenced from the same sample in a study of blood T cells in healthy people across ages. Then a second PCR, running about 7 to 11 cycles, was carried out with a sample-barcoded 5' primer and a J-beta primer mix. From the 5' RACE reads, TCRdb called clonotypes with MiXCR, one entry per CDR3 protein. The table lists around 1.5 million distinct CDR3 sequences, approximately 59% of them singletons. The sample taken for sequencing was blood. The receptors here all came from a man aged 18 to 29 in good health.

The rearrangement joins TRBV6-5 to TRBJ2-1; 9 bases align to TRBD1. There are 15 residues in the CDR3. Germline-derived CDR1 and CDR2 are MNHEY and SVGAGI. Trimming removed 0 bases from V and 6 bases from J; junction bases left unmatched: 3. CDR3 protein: CASSYSGTGINEQFF. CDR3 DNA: TGTGCCAGCAGTTACTCAGGGACAGGGATCAATGAGCAGTTCTTC.

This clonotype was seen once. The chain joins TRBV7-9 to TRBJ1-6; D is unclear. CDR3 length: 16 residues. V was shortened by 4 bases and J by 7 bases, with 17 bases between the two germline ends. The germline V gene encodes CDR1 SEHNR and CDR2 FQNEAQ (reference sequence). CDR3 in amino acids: CASSSPLNSGNSPLHF. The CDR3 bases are TGTGCCAGCAGCTCCCCCCTCAACAGTGGAAATTCACCCCTCCACTTT.

CDR3 DNA: TGCGCCAGCAGCTTGGCCCGGGACAGTCATAGCACAGATACGCAGTATTTT. Residues: CASSLARDSHSTDTQYF. The chain carries TRBV5-1 and TRBJ2-3, with 7 bases aligning to TRBD1. This CDR3 spans 17 amino acids. J lost 0 bases, V lost 0 bases, and 7 bases had no gene match. The germline CDR1 and CDR2 sequences are SGHRS and YFSETQ.

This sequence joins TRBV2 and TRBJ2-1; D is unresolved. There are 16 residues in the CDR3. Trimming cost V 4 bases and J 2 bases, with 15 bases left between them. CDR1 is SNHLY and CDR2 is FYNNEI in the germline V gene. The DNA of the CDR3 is TGTGCCAGCAGTGGGGAACCACCAGGTACCTACAATGAGCAGTTCTTC. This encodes CASSGEPPGTYNEQFF. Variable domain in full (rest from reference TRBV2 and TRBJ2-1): EPEVTQTPSHQVTQMGQEVILRCVPISNHLYFYWYRQILGQKVEFLVSFYNNEISEKSEIFDDQFSVERPDGSNFTLKIRSTKLEDSAMYFCASSGEPPGTYNEQFFGPGTRLTVL.

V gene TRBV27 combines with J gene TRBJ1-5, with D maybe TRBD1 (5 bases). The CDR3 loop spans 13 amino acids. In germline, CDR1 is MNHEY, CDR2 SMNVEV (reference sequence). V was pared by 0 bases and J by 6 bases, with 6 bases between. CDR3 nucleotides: TGTGCCAGCAGTTTATCCCAGGGTCAGCCCCAGCATTTT. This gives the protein CASSLSQGQPQHF.

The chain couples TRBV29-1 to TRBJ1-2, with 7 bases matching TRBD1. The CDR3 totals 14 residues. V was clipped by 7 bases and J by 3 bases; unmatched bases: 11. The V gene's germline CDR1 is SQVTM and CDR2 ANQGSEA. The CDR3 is CSALTGVADYGYTF. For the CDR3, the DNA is TGCAGCGCACTCACAGGGGTGGCGGACTATGGCTACACCTTC.